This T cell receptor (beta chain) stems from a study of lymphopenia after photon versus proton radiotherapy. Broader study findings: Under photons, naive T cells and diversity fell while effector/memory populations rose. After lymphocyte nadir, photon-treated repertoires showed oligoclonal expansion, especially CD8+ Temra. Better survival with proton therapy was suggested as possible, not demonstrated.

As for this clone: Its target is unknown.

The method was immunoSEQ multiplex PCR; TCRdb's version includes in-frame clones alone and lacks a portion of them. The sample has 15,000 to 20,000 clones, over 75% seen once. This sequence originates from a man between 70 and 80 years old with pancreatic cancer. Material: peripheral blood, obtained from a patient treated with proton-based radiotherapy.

CDR3: CASSSFIDTDYGYTF. CDR3 DNA sequence: TGTGCCAGCAGCTCGTTCATCGACACGGACTATGGCTACACCTTC. The chain carries TRBV5-6 and TRBJ1-2; D not certain. The V end was cut by 3 bases, the J end by 3 bases, with 15 bases between. The germline V gene has CDR1 SGHDT and CDR2 YYEEEE. This CDR3 contains 15 residues.